A single sample gave rise to the 17 T cell receptor beta chains below, sequenced in a study of CD8+ T cells in alopecia areata. Treatment reported: oral pan-JAK inhibitor, 5-10 mg twice daily. RNA was extracted and reverse transcribed into cDNA as the sequencing template. Only in-frame clones appear in the TCRdb table, and some are missing; sequencing was by immunoSEQ multiplex PCR. Here the sample spans 150,000 to 200,000 clones, about three fifths being singletons. The sample was CD4+ T cells sorted from blood, taken at week 4, from a patient treated with tofacitinib. The receptors derive from a human donor with alopecia areata.

This chain uses TRBV20-1 with TRBJ2-1; D may be TRBD1 (5 bases). Between the trimmed V and J ends, which lost 7 bases and 9 bases, there was a span of 10 bases. Looked up from germline, CDR1 is DFQATT and CDR2 is SNEGSKA (reference sequence). This CDR3 is 10 amino acids long. The CDR3 here is CSGSQGEQFF. As DNA, the CDR3 is TGCAGTGGGTCCCAGGGTGAGCAGTTCTTC.

The chain couples TRBV29-1 to TRBJ2-7; a possible D gene is TRBD1 (5 bases). V lost 8 bases and J 2 bases, leaving 13 bases between the germline ends. The length of the CDR3 is 12 residues. Germline CDR1 and CDR2: SQVTM and ANQGSEA. CDR3 DNA sequence: TGCAGCACCTTGTCAGGGACCTACGAGCAGTACTTC. Encoded protein: CSTLSGTYEQYF.

V and J are TRBV29-1 and TRBJ2-1; perhaps TRBD2 as D (5 bases). V dropped 7 bases and J dropped 6 bases, with 13 bases sitting between them. The germline gives CDR1 SQVTM, CDR2 ANQGSEA. This CDR3 has 12 amino acids. CDR3 loop: CSAEEDFNEQFF. CDR3 nucleotides: TGCAGCGCCGAAGAGGACTTCAATGAGCAGTTCTTC.

The chain combines TRBV18 with TRBJ2-7; D gene ambiguous. The CDR3 is made up of 14 amino acids. Germline values: CDR1 KGHSH, CDR2 LQKENI. V was clipped by 1 base and J by 7 bases, with 14 bases between them. CDR3 DNA sequence: TGTGCCAGCTCACCACTAGACATCCTGGGGGAGCAGTACTTC. This codes for CASSPLDILGEQYF.

V gene TRBV30 combines with J gene TRBJ1-4, with D hard to call. CDR1 and CDR2 (germline): GTSNPN, SVGIG (reference sequence). V lost 2 bases and J 5 bases, leaving 3 bases between the germline ends. The CDR3 extends over 11 amino acids. For the CDR3, the DNA is TGTGCCTGGAGTTTAAATGAAAAACTGTTTTTT. This encodes CAWSLNEKLFF.

V gene TRBV18 combines with J gene TRBJ1-2; no clear D. Germline CDR1 is KGHSH and CDR2 is LQKENI. V was pared by 4 bases and J by 4 bases, with 10 bases between. The CDR3 has 13 residues. CDR3 protein: CASSQGNGYGYTF. The CDR3, as DNA: TGTGCCAGCTCACAGGGAAACGGCTATGGCTACACCTTC.

This rearrangement joins TRBV9 to TRBJ2-1, with 10 bases matching TRBD2. Germline values: CDR1 SGDLS, CDR2 YYNGEE. The CDR3 has 16 amino acids. Trimming at V came to 0 bases and at J to 5 bases, leaving 5 bases not matched to a gene. CDR3 sequence: CASSVVQAGGHNEQFF. CDR3 nucleotides: TGTGCCAGCAGCGTAGTTCAAGCGGGGGGGCACAATGAGCAGTTCTTC.

This clone has more than one count but fewer than ten. The CDR3 DNA sequence: TGCGCCAGCAGCCCTGGGAGTGTAGGGGAGACCCAGTACTTC. Amino acid sequence: CASSPGSVGETQYF. The V and J genes are TRBV4-3 and TRBJ2-5; perhaps TRBD2 as D (5 bases). The CDR3 is 14 amino acids. From germline, CDR1 is LGHNA and CDR2 YSLEER. The V end lost 4 bases, the J end lost 5 bases, and 14 bases lay between the germline ends.

In its sample, this clone was seen a few times. The V call is TRBV2, the J call TRBJ1-2, with TRBD1 matching 8 bases. CDR3 size: 12 residues. In germline, CDR1 is SNHLY, CDR2 FYNNEI. J lost 7 bases, V lost 6 bases, and 4 bases had no gene match. CDR3 DNA: TGTGCCAGCAGGACGACAGGGGTTGGCTACACCTTC. Its protein is CASRTTGVGYTF.

In its sample, this clone was seen a few times. This chain uses TRBV19 with TRBJ1-1, with D uncertain. Looked up from germline, CDR1 is LNHDA and CDR2 is SQIVND (reference sequence). There are 14 residues in the CDR3. Trimming stripped 7 bases from V and 3 bases from J, with 15 bases between. CDR3 loop: CASTPGWGYTEAFF. The CDR3 bases are TGTGCCAGTACCCCCGGTTGGGGATACACTGAAGCTTTCTTT. The full variable domain, in which reference TRBV19 and TRBJ1-1 provide the parts outside the CDR3, is DGGITQSPKYLFRKEGQNVTLSCEQNLNHDAMYWYRQDPGQGLRLIYYSQIVNDFQKGDIAEGYSVSREKKESFPLTVTSAQKNPTAFYLCASTPGWGYTEAFFGQGTRLTVV.

This chain joins TRBV29-1 and TRBJ2-3; no clear D gene. Germline-derived CDR1 and CDR2 are SQVTM and ANQGSEA. The CDR3 is made up of 12 amino acids. The V and J ends lost 7 bases and 6 bases respectively, with 14 bases between them. CDR3 DNA: TGCAGCGAATCTGGGCAATTGGATACGCAGTATTTT. Translating gives CSESGQLDTQYF.

In this sample, this clone turned up once. This chain joins TRBV15 and TRBJ1-5; D not resolved. Germline lookup yields CDR1 LNHNV and CDR2 YYDKDF (reference sequence). Trimming left V 0 bases short and J 6 bases short, with 9 bases between. This CDR3 is built from 14 residues. The CDR3 DNA reads TGTGCCACCAGCAGAGATCGCACCAGTCAGCCCCAGCATTTT. Residues: CATSRDRTSQPQHF.

The rearrangement links TRBV29-1 to TRBJ2-5, with a weak D call TRBD2 (6 bases). V was trimmed by 4 bases and J by 3 bases, leaving 9 bases between them. This CDR3 has 12 residues. CDR1 SQVTM and CDR2 ANQGSEA come from the germline V gene. DNA of the CDR3: TGCAGCGTTGCTCGGGGGAAAGAGACCCAGTACTTC. Residues: CSVARGKETQYF.

The chain employs TRBV13 and TRBJ2-2; D is unclear. Trimming left V 1 base short and J 1 base short, with 4 bases between. CDR1 PRHDT and CDR2 FYEKMQ come from the germline V gene (reference sequence). CDR3 size: 14 residues. This CDR3 reads CASSLVWNTGELFF. The CDR3 DNA reads TGTGCCAGCAGCTTAGTATGGAACACCGGGGAGCTGTTTTTT.

The table lists this clone with a count of one. The chain combines TRBV27 with TRBJ1-5, with D hard to call. This CDR3 comprises 11 residues. CDR1 MNHEY and CDR2 SMNVEV come from the germline V gene (reference sequence). Trimming removed 8 bases at V and 9 bases at J, with 11 bases between. CDR3 loop: CASGSGGPQHF. CDR3 sequence (DNA): TGTGCCAGCGGGAGCGGCGGGCCCCAGCATTTT.

This clone has a handful of counts. The chain has TRBV4-2 and TRBJ2-7, with 8 bases matching TRBD1. V gave up 1 base and J gave up 3 bases; unmatched junction bases: 8. Looked up from germline, CDR1 is LGHNA and CDR2 is YNFKEQ. CDR3 length: 16 amino acids. The CDR3 nucleotides read TGTGCCAGCAGCCAAGGATTCCGGACAGGGATCTACGAGCAGTACTTC. This encodes CASSQGFRTGIYEQYF.

This clone has just one count. The genes are TRBV5-1 and TRBJ2-3; 10 bases line up with TRBD1. CDR1 SGHRS and CDR2 YFSETQ come from the germline V gene. V gave up 4 bases and J gave up 6 bases; unmatched junction bases: 5. The CDR3 totals 14 residues. Here the CDR3 DNA reads TGCGCCAGCAGCCTCGGGACAGGGGACGATACGCAGTATTTT. Translating gives CASSLGTGDDTQYF.